This T cell receptor beta chain derives from a study of identical twins (dated by TCRdb to about 2016). Turning to the overall study: TCR alpha and beta repertoires from monozygotic twins, unrelated adults of various ages and cord blood were deep-sequenced to test whether fetal clonotypes persist. To rule out contamination, the twin experiments were replicated at different times with different library preparation protocols.

All donors were healthy Caucasians. Three pairs of female monozygotic twins, all aged about 18 to 30 years, were included in the twin cohort. Peripheral blood mononuclear cells were used as the source from which RNA for TCR libraries was isolated. The library relied on 5' RACE. TCRdb records Illumina HiSeq 2000 as the sequencer. Template switching introduced a universal primer binding site; the final cDNA contained a unique molecular identifier, enabling accurate counting of TCR cDNA molecules. First-strand cDNA for TCR alpha and beta chains was synthesized from specific primers in the conserved constant-segment region. To control for contamination, every cDNA library was double barcoded, receiving both a SMART-Mk sample barcode and Illumina barcodes. Two successive PCR steps introduced TruSeq adapter sequences along with Illumina sample barcodes. TCR alpha and beta cDNA libraries were sequenced on the Illumina HiSeq platform with custom primers. Concerning the study's data processing: MiGEC was used to process raw reads and extract unique molecular identifiers, and MiXCR was used to find CDR3 positions. Recombination models were inferred per individual with the repgenHMM and IGoR tools using an EM algorithm. Shared clonotypes were analyzed with the tcR package in R, and sharing was normalized by the product of cloneset sizes. To study raw recombination free of thymic and clonal selection effects, out-of-frame nonproductive sequences were analyzed. TCRdb redid the processing of the public reads, applying fastp at Q25 and MiXCR, and retained in-frame beta chains. Every distinct CDR3 protein forms one entry, paired with its most common genes and DNA. These V and J calls originate from TCRdb's pipeline instead of the authors' own analysis. In this sample the table shows about 720,000 distinct CDR3 sequences, 8.6% of which occur a single time. The leading ten clones occupy 0.98% of the sample.

With regard to this clonotype: Its antigen is unknown. No base quality information exists; no much larger clone differs at one position.

Per the germline V gene, MNHEY is the CDR1 and SVGEGT is the CDR2. The CDR3 runs 15 amino acids, cysteine and phenylalanine included. Just the 45-base CDR3 DNA is kept, in frame starting at base 1. V and J are trimmed by 4 bases and 4 bases, and the gene matches miss 5 bases of the junction. The paper as a whole reports these results and caveats: A weaker excess of twin sharing was found in beta out-of-frame sequences because the signal-to-noise ratio was lowered by fewer shared sequences. Compared with coincidental sharing between unrelated individuals, out-of-frame TCR alpha sequences shared between twins had an excess of sequences with low generation probability. Because the same donors could not be followed over many years, conclusions were based on cross-sectional statistical analysis. Zero-insertion analyses could be partly confounded by invariant T cells such as MAIT and iNKT, though diverse VJ usage argued against such confounding for most clonotypes. Out-of-frame TCR alpha sharing in monozygotic twins was systematically underestimated by recombination models, whereas sharing between unrelated individuals was in agreement with the recombination models. Abundant cord blood beta clonotypes carried fewer insertions; young adult naive repertoires showed a weaker similar trend, while memory repertoires showed none.

These data were likewise used in another study, on yellow fever vaccine responses in identical twins. The second source states: According to the authors, the vaccine-induced T cell response in identical twins seemed to be partly convergent and partly specific to each individual. In identical twins, the study followed T cell clones that responded to the vaccine with precision.

Specimen: PBMCs. Recombination joined TRBV6-2 or TRBV6-3 with TRBJ2-4, and TRBD1 aligns with 9 junction nucleotides. The TCR comes from a woman between 18 and 29 years old in good health. The CDR3 protein: CASSSLGTGKNIQYF. At the DNA level, the sequence is TGTGCCAGCAGTTCTCTCGGGACAGGGAAAAACATTCAGTACTTC.